What follows are 21 T cell receptor beta chains derived from one specimen sequenced in a study of blood T cell repertoires in COVID-19. The table came from immunoSEQ multiplex PCR; TCRdb's copy has only in-frame clones and leaves some out. The table lists 130,000 to 150,000 clones, approximately 80% of them singletons. Specimen: peripheral blood. The receptors shown here come from a man aged 55 to 69 with active or convalescent COVID-19.

This clone has only a few counts. The chain uses TRBV6-2 or TRBV6-3 and TRBJ2-1; 7 nucleotides align to TRBD1. Germline loops: CDR1 MNHEY, CDR2 SVGEGT. The V segment lost 2 bases and the J segment 0 bases; nucleotides outside the gene matches: 7. The CDR3 totals 17 residues. In nucleotides, the CDR3 is TGTGCCAGCAGTTACCCTCCGGGACAGCCCTCCTACAATGAGCAGTTCTTC. Its translation is CASSYPPGQPSYNEQFF.

The chain links TRBV3-1 (or the pseudogene TRBV3-2) to TRBJ1-5; the D is unclear. Trimming shortened V by 1 base and J by 10 bases, and 29 bases separated the two germline ends. Per the germline V gene, CDR1 is LGHDT and CDR2 is YNNKEL (reference sequence). The CDR3 is 19 residues long. The CDR3 sequence is CASSQVRGQRINGVGPQHF. CDR3 sequence (DNA): TGTGCCAGCAGCCAAGTTCGCGGGCAGAGAATCAACGGGGTGGGACCCCAGCATTTT.

The rearrangement joins TRBV20-1 to TRBJ2-1, with D unresolved. The germline CDR1 and CDR2 sequences are DFQATT and SNEGSKA (reference sequence). CDR3 length: 14 residues. Trimming took 3 bases from V and 1 from J, leaving 10 bases between them. CDR3: CSASSPGSYNEQFF. CDR3 coding DNA: TGCAGTGCTAGTTCCCCGGGTTCCTACAATGAGCAGTTCTTC.

The V call is TRBV15, the J call TRBJ2-7; 8 bases are a match to TRBD1. Germline trimming cut 0 bases from V and 2 bases from J; bases unmatched to any gene: 6. The CDR3 runs to 16 residues. Per germline, CDR1 LNHNV and CDR2 YYDKDF (reference sequence). CDR3 DNA: TGTGCCACCAGCAGAGATTCGGGACAGGCTACCTACGAGCAGTACTTC. This translates into CATSRDSGQATYEQYF.

The chain combines TRBV15 with TRBJ1-5; the D gene is possibly TRBD1 (5 bases). The V end lost 8 bases, the J end lost 3 bases, and 8 bases lay between the germline ends. CDR3 length: 12 amino acids. In germline, CDR1 is LNHNV, CDR2 YYDKDF (reference sequence). The CDR3 bases are TGTGCCACCGGGGCCTTCAATCAGCCCCAGCATTTT. Its translation is CATGAFNQPQHF.

The J gene is TRBJ1-1, the V gene TRBV5-1; TRBD1 matches at 7 bases. The CDR3 length is 15 residues. Germline values: CDR1 SGHRS, CDR2 YFSETQ. V dropped 1 base and J dropped 0; count of bases not matched to a gene: 3. This chain's CDR3 is CASSLTTGMNTEAFF. The CDR3 DNA reads TGCGCCAGCAGCTTGACGACAGGGATGAACACTGAAGCTTTCTTT.

This sequence joins TRBV7-2 and TRBJ1-2, with 9 bases matching TRBD1. The junction had 4 bases not matched to a gene; V was cut back by 5 bases and J by 6 bases. Germline assignment: CDR1 SGHTA and CDR2 FQGNSA. The CDR3 totals 13 residues. The CDR3 DNA reads as TGTGCCAGCAGCCACGGGACAGGGAATGGCTACACCTTC. Its protein is CASSHGTGNGYTF.

The CDR3 nucleotides are TGTGCCAGCAGCATGACAGGGGGGGATGAGACCCAGTACTTC. Its protein product is CASSMTGGDETQYF. This chain connects TRBV5-4 to TRBJ2-5, with 9 bases that match TRBD1. There are 14 residues in the CDR3. Trimming cost V 4 bases and J 5 bases; bases outside gene matches: 6. Germline CDR1 reads SGHNT; CDR2 reads YYREEE (reference sequence).

The rearrangement links TRBV5-4 to TRBJ2-2; 9 bases align to TRBD1. The CDR3 is made up of 15 amino acids. CDR1 is SGHNT, CDR2 YYREEE, per germline (reference sequence). V gave up 1 base and J gave up 5 bases; unmatched junction bases: 3. CDR3 nucleotide sequence: TGTGCCAGCAGCTTGACAGGGGGCAGGACCGGGGAGCTGTTTTTT. Amino acid sequence: CASSLTGGRTGELFF.

The chain recombines TRBV11-2 with TRBJ1-2, with TRBD1 matching over 7 bases. This CDR3 is built from 13 residues. Losses at the gene ends were 3 bases for V and 5 bases for J; bases not matched to a gene: 3. CDR1 is SGHAT, CDR2 FQNNGV, per germline. The CDR3 reads CASSFGTAYGYTF. The CDR3 DNA follows: TGTGCCAGCAGCTTCGGGACAGCTTATGGCTACACCTTC.

This chain joins TRBV5-8 and TRBJ2-5, with a tentative D call TRBD2 (5 bases). V was trimmed by 0 bases and J by 5 bases, leaving 8 bases between them. The CDR3 has 13 residues. Germline assignment: CDR1 SGHTS and CDR2 YDEGEE. CDR3 sequence reads: CASSLVGGETQYF. DNA of the CDR3: TGTGCCAGCAGCTTGGTTGGCGGGGAGACCCAGTACTTC. The whole variable domain, filled in from reference TRBV5-8 and TRBJ2-5, reads EAGVTQSPTHLIKTRGQQATLRCSPISGHTSVYWYQQALGLGLQFLLWYDEGEERNRGNFPPRFSGRQFPNYSSELNVNALELEDSALYLCASSLVGGETQYFGPGTRLLVL.

There are a few counts of this clone. Other DNA sequences in this sample translate to the same CDR3. The chain recombines TRBV5-5 with TRBJ1-5; 8 nucleotides match TRBD1. Germline CDR1 and CDR2: SGHKS and YYEKEE (reference sequence). V was pared by 2 bases and J by 5 bases, with 0 bases of the junction left unmatched. This CDR3 is built from 13 residues. In nucleotides, the CDR3 is TGTGCCAGCAGCTTACAGGGGGATCAGCCCCAGCATTTT. Amino acids: CASSLQGDQPQHF.

The chain has TRBV2 and TRBJ2-5, with TRBD2 matching over 7 bases. Looked up from germline, CDR1 is SNHLY and CDR2 is FYNNEI. The V segment lost 1 base and the J segment 5 bases; nucleotides outside the gene matches: 7. This CDR3 contains 15 residues. The CDR3 nucleotides are TGTGCCAGCAGTGAAGAGCGGGGAGAAGGGGAGACCCAGTACTTC. It translates to CASSEERGEGETQYF.

In its sample, this clone was seen a few times. The CDR3 spells CARRLAGVDNEQFF. CDR3 DNA sequence: TGCGCCAGACGACTAGCGGGAGTTGACAATGAGCAGTTCTTC. The V and J genes are TRBV10-1 and TRBJ2-1; 12 bases fit TRBD2. The CDR3 totals 14 residues. CDR1 is WNHNN and CDR2 is SYGVQD in the germline V gene (reference sequence). Trimming took 9 bases from V and 5 from J; bases not matched to a gene: 5.

The rearrangement joins TRBV24-1 to TRBJ2-7, with D maybe TRBD2 (6 bases). Trimming removed 9 bases from V and 3 bases from J, with 8 bases in between. In germline, CDR1 is KGHDR, CDR2 SFDVKD. The CDR3 has 11 amino acids. The CDR3 bases are TGTGCCACCGGGGGAGGCTACGAGCAGTACTTC. Protein product: CATGGGYEQYF.

The chain employs TRBV18 and TRBJ2-7; 10 bases align to TRBD1. The V gene's germline CDR1 is KGHSH and CDR2 LQKENI. This CDR3 contains 14 residues. The ends lost 4 bases at V and 6 bases at J; junction bases unmatched: 6. The CDR3 protein is CASSQGQGLTEQYF. CDR3 sequence (DNA): TGTGCCAGCTCACAGGGACAGGGGTTGACCGAGCAGTACTTC.

The rearrangement uses TRBV6-1 and TRBJ2-7; a possible D gene is TRBD2 (5 bases). V shed 1 base and J shed 3 bases, with 13 bases lying between them. The germline V gene encodes CDR1 MNHNS and CDR2 SASEGT. The CDR3 has 15 residues. This CDR3 reads CASSEGAVLSYEQYF. The CDR3 nucleotides are TGTGCCAGCAGTGAAGGAGCGGTCCTAAGCTACGAGCAGTACTTC.

This clone was seen at least ten times. The chain combines TRBV2 with TRBJ1-5; 8 bases are a match to TRBD1. There are 14 residues in the CDR3. Germline-derived CDR1 and CDR2 are SNHLY and FYNNEI. With 4 bases clipped from V and 5 bases from J, the junction kept 4 bases outside the gene matches. CDR3 in DNA: TGTGCCAGCAGTGCGATGACAGGGGATCAGCCCCAGCATTTT. Protein product: CASSAMTGDQPQHF.

The chain is built from TRBV2 and TRBJ2-4; TRBD1 is a possible D gene (6 bases). This CDR3 spans 14 amino acids. CDR1 and CDR2 (germline): SNHLY, FYNNEI. Trimming removed 6 bases from V and 4 bases from J, with 13 bases in between. This CDR3 is CASRDGQLKNIQYF. The CDR3 DNA reads TGTGCCAGCAGAGATGGACAGCTTAAAAACATTCAGTACTTC.

The chain uses TRBV3-1 (or the pseudogene TRBV3-2) and TRBJ2-1, with D tentatively TRBD2 (6 bases). Per the germline V gene, CDR1 is LGHDT and CDR2 is YNNKEL (reference sequence). The length of the CDR3 is 12 residues. V was trimmed by 3 bases and J by 7 bases, leaving 7 bases between them. CDR3 sequence reads: CASSHGGNEQFF. The CDR3 DNA sequence: TGTGCCAGCAGCCATGGAGGGAATGAGCAGTTCTTC.

This clone was detected only once. V usage is TRBV24-1 and J usage is TRBJ2-7; D gene ambiguous. V lost 4 bases and J lost 5, with 17 bases in between. The CDR3 totals 15 residues. CDR1 and CDR2 (germline): KGHDR, SFDVKD. The CDR3 is CATSDPRTLGNEQYF. The CDR3 DNA sequence: TGTGCCACCAGTGACCCGAGAACGCTAGGCAACGAGCAGTACTTC.